The 10 T cell receptor beta chains reported below all come from one sample, sequenced in a study of Tregs in tolerant kidney transplant recipients. Data came from immunoSEQ multiplex PCR; TCRdb stores just in-frame clones and leaves some out. The table includes tens of thousands of clones, approximately 92% detected once. Material: CD8+ T cells from blood. The receptors stem from a human donor in good health.

The V call is TRBV5-1, the J call TRBJ1-2; 8 bases align to TRBD1. V trimming: 3 bases; J trimming: 1 base; junction bases outside the gene matches: 2. The CDR3 spans 14 residues. Germline CDR1 and CDR2: SGHRS and YFSETQ. The CDR3 here is CASSYGQGNYGYTF. CDR3 nucleotides: TGCGCCAGCAGCTATGGACAGGGTAACTATGGCTACACCTTC.

This clone showed up just once. CDR3 region: CASTGLITDTQYF. For the CDR3, the DNA is TGTGCCAGCACGGGGCTTATCACAGATACGCAGTATTTT. The chain links TRBV19 to TRBJ2-3; TRBD1 or TRBD2 may be the D gene (5 bases each). This CDR3 spans 13 amino acids. Germline loops: CDR1 LNHDA, CDR2 SQIVND (reference sequence). V was trimmed by 9 bases and J by 2 bases, leaving 12 bases between them.

This sequence joins TRBV9 and TRBJ2-3; the D gene is possibly TRBD2 (5 bases). V gave up 3 bases and J gave up 2 bases, with 13 bases separating them. The germline CDR1 and CDR2 sequences are SGDLS and YYNGEE. The CDR3 length is 15 residues. The CDR3 loop is CASSASQRYTDTQYF. The CDR3 DNA reads as TGTGCCAGCAGCGCCTCACAGCGGTACACAGATACGCAGTATTTT.

The J gene is TRBJ1-4, the V gene TRBV7-8, with D possibly matching TRBD1 (5 bases). The CDR3 is 17 residues long. Trimming took 4 bases from V and 5 from J, leaving 20 bases between them. Germline V gene data show CDR1 as SGHVS and CDR2 as FQNEAQ. CDR3 amino acids: CASSSSSQGLWNEKLFF. DNA for the CDR3: TGTGCCAGCAGCTCGAGCTCCCAGGGCCTATGGAATGAAAAACTGTTTTTT.

This clone was found a few times. At one end the junction does not follow the germline gene, possibly because of a read error. The rearrangement joins TRBV6-1 to TRBJ1-1; TRBD1 matches 7 bases. CDR3 length equals 14 residues. Germline loops: CDR1 MNHNS, CDR2 SASEGT. CDR3 nucleotide sequence: TGTGCCAGCAGCATATCCCGGGGAGGGGGCGAAGTTTTCTTT. Its protein product is CASSISRGGGEVFF.

The chain employs TRBV19 and TRBJ1-5, with a possible D match to TRBD1 (6 bases). The CDR3 is made up of 14 amino acids. Germline assignment: CDR1 LNHDA and CDR2 SQIVND (reference sequence). V was shortened by 10 bases and J by 5 bases, with 18 bases between the two germline ends. CDR3 bases: TGTGCCACCCAAACAGGGATTGGCGATCAGCCCCAGCATTTT. This sequence encodes CATQTGIGDQPQHF.

The CDR3 here is CASSLQVPSEYQETQYF. Here the CDR3 DNA reads TGTGCCAGCAGTTTGCAGGTTCCCTCGGAGTACCAAGAGACCCAGTACTTC. The chain combines TRBV27 with TRBJ2-5, with unresolved D. V was trimmed by 3 bases and J by 0 bases, leaving 17 bases between them. The CDR3 consists of 17 residues. Germline values: CDR1 MNHEY, CDR2 SMNVEV (reference sequence).

The genes are TRBV19 and TRBJ1-4, with D maybe TRBD1 (5 bases). The V and J ends lost 4 bases and 3 bases respectively, with 15 bases between them. This CDR3 has 16 residues. The V gene's germline CDR1 is LNHDA and CDR2 SQIVND (reference sequence). The CDR3 DNA reads TGTGCCAGTAGTAGCCATTGGGGGATCGCTAATGAAAAACTGTTTTTT. Translation gives CASSSHWGIANEKLFF.

The V and J genes are TRBV2 and TRBJ1-1; D gene unclear. The CDR3 is made up of 11 amino acids. Germline CDR1 and CDR2: SNHLY and FYNNEI. V gave up 5 bases and J gave up 0 bases, with 1 base separating them. In DNA form, the CDR3 reads TGTGCCAGCAGTATGAACACTGAAGCTTTCTTT. Translation: CASSMNTEAFF.

The rearrangement joins TRBV7-6 to TRBJ1-1; TRBD1 matches at 8 bases. Germline V gene data show CDR1 as SGHVS and CDR2 as FNYEAQ. With 5 bases clipped from V and 0 bases from J, the junction kept 14 bases outside the gene matches. This CDR3 is built from 18 residues. The CDR3: CASSPRDRGWGMNTEAFF. The CDR3, as DNA: TGTGCCAGCAGCCCCCGCGACAGGGGATGGGGGATGAACACTGAAGCTTTCTTT.